Listed below are T cell receptor beta chains from one sample, sequenced in a study of T cell responses to AZD1222 COVID-19 vaccine. Profiled with immunoSEQ multiplex PCR; TCRdb holds only in-frame clones, not every one. This sample yields approximately 73,000 clones, of which 80% to 85% are seen a single time; 2.5% to 3% belongs to the top ten. The material was peripheral blood, obtained on day 0 of AZD1222 vaccination. The origin of the receptors is an adult in good health. Each CDR3 is given with its conserved first and last residue. Each record gives: clone size, V gene, D gene, J gene, CDR3 DNA, CDR3 protein. A D gene is named only where the DNA matches it firmly. Size tells how often a clone was seen (once, few, many) or the class of an expanded clone, and some rows leave it out.

clone_size: .; v_call: TRBV5-4; d_call: TRBD1; j_call: TRBJ1-4; cdr3_nt: TGTGCCAGCAGCACCCAGGGGACAGTGGGAAAACTGTTTTTT; cdr3_aa: CASSTQGTVGKLFF
clone_size: .; v_call: TRBV19; d_call: .; j_call: TRBJ2-1; cdr3_nt: TGTGCCAGTAGTATTTGGGGGGCCTTAAGCTCCTACAATGAGCAGTTCTTC; cdr3_aa: CASSIWGALSSYNEQFF
clone_size: once; v_call: TRBV27; d_call: .; j_call: TRBJ2-3; cdr3_nt: TGTGCCAGCAGTCGTATCCCGGGATCTATAGACAGCACAGATACGCAGTATTTT; cdr3_aa: CASSRIPGSIDSTDTQYF
clone_size: .; v_call: TRBV7-7; d_call: TRBD1; j_call: TRBJ2-1; cdr3_nt: TGTGCTAGCAGCCACGGGACAGGTTTGGATGAGCAGTTCTTC; cdr3_aa: CASSHGTGLDEQFF
clone_size: .; v_call: TRBV4-3; d_call: .; j_call: TRBJ1-4; cdr3_nt: TGCGCCAGCAGCCAAGCCGGACCAAGGGGAGAAAAACTGTTTTTT; cdr3_aa: CASSQAGPRGEKLFF
clone_size: .; v_call: TRBV6-2/TRBV6-3; d_call: TRBD2; j_call: TRBJ2-4; cdr3_nt: TGTGCCAGCAGTTACCGGGGACTAGCGGGGTCTCCCAAAAACATTCAGTACTTC; cdr3_aa: CASSYRGLAGSPKNIQYF
clone_size: .; v_call: TRBV5-4; d_call: TRBD2; j_call: TRBJ2-7; cdr3_nt: TGTGCCAGCAGCTTGAAACTAGCGGGGCTCCACTACGAGCAGTACTTC; cdr3_aa: CASSLKLAGLHYEQYF
clone_size: .; v_call: TRBV7-7; d_call: .; j_call: TRBJ2-1; cdr3_nt: TGTGCTAGCTTCCGGGGGCGGGCCAGGAGGGGGCGGTTCTTC; cdr3_aa: CASFRGRARRGRFF
clone_size: .; v_call: TRBV30; d_call: .; j_call: TRBJ1-1; cdr3_nt: TGTGCCTGGAGCGAGGTGACGGAAGCTTTCTTT; cdr3_aa: CAWSEVTEAFF
clone_size: .; v_call: TRBV7-8; d_call: TRBD2; j_call: TRBJ2-7; cdr3_nt: TGTGCCAGCAGCGGCCCCCTAAGGACTAGCGGTAGAGGCGAGCAGTACTTC; cdr3_aa: CASSGPLRTSGRGEQYF
clone_size: .; v_call: TRBV5-5; d_call: TRBD1; j_call: TRBJ2-1; cdr3_nt: TGTGCCAGCAGCAACCGGGACAGGGGTCTAGCGGGTGTCAATGAGCAGTTCTTC; cdr3_aa: CASSNRDRGLAGVNEQFF
clone_size: .; v_call: TRBV27; d_call: TRBD2; j_call: TRBJ2-1; cdr3_nt: TGTGCCAGCAGTGGGAGACTAGCGGGGGTACACAATGAGCAGTTCTTC; cdr3_aa: CASSGRLAGVHNEQFF
clone_size: .; v_call: TRBV7-2; d_call: TRBD2; j_call: TRBJ2-1; cdr3_nt: TGTGCCAGCAGTCAGGCGGGGGTCTCCTACAATGAGCAGTTCTTC; cdr3_aa: CASSQAGVSYNEQFF
clone_size: .; v_call: TRBV5-6; d_call: .; j_call: TRBJ1-1; cdr3_nt: TGTGCCAGCAGCTTGGTAGGGGCCTTAATGAACACTGAAGCTTTCTTT; cdr3_aa: CASSLVGALMNTEAFF
clone_size: .; v_call: TRBV5-1; d_call: TRBD1; j_call: TRBJ2-1; cdr3_nt: TGCGCCAGCAGCTTCGGGACAGGGGTCTACAATGAGCAGTTCTTC; cdr3_aa: CASSFGTGVYNEQFF
clone_size: few; v_call: TRBV7-8; d_call: .; j_call: TRBJ1-5; cdr3_nt: TGTGCCAGCAGCTTAGCCGGGACTCATAATCAGCCCCAGCATTTT; cdr3_aa: CASSLAGTHNQPQHF
clone_size: .; v_call: TRBV11-2; d_call: .; j_call: TRBJ2-5; cdr3_nt: TGTGCCAGCAGCCCTGTGGGTCTAAGCGGAGAGACCCAGTACTTC; cdr3_aa: CASSPVGLSGETQYF
clone_size: .; v_call: TRBV6-5; d_call: .; j_call: TRBJ2-7; cdr3_nt: TGTGCCAGCAACCCGAGGACAGATACGACCTACGAGCAGTACTTC; cdr3_aa: CASNPRTDTTYEQYF
clone_size: .; v_call: TRBV2; d_call: .; j_call: TRBJ1-4; cdr3_nt: TGTGCCAGCAGTCTCCAAACTGGTGCTAATGAAAAACTGTTTTTT; cdr3_aa: CASSLQTGANEKLFF
clone_size: many; v_call: TRBV7-2; d_call: TRBD2; j_call: TRBJ2-1; cdr3_nt: TGTGCCAGCAGCTTAGCGGGACTAGCGGACAATGAGCAGTTCTTC; cdr3_aa: CASSLAGLADNEQFF
clone_size: .; v_call: TRBV7-9; d_call: .; j_call: TRBJ2-5; cdr3_nt: TGTGCCAGCAGCCCCGGGGGTTACCAAGAGACCCAGTACTTC; cdr3_aa: CASSPGGYQETQYF
clone_size: .; v_call: TRBV6-4; d_call: TRBD2; j_call: TRBJ2-3; cdr3_nt: TGTGCCAGCAACGCGGGAGAAGGAGATACGCAGTATTTT; cdr3_aa: CASNAGEGDTQYF
clone_size: .; v_call: TRBV6-5; d_call: .; j_call: TRBJ1-1; cdr3_nt: TGTGCCAGCAGTTGGGAGGGGGTGTCCTTTGAAGCTTTCTTT; cdr3_aa: CASSWEGVSFEAFF
clone_size: .; v_call: TRBV21-1; d_call: .; j_call: TRBJ1-2; cdr3_nt: TGTGCCAGCAGCCTGGGGCACGGGGGACAGGGGGCACATTGCTATGGCTACACCTTC; cdr3_aa: CASSLGHGGQGAHCYGYTF
clone_size: .; v_call: TRBV7-2; d_call: TRBD1; j_call: TRBJ1-2; cdr3_nt: TGTGCCAGCAGCTTAGACAGGGGCGCTGGTTTTGGGATCGGCTACACCTTC; cdr3_aa: CASSLDRGAGFGIGYTF
clone_size: few; v_call: TRBV3-1/TRBV3-2; d_call: TRBD2; j_call: TRBJ2-1; cdr3_nt: TGTGCCAGCAGCTTAGCGGGAAGTTCGGGTGAGCAGTTCTTC; cdr3_aa: CASSLAGSSGEQFF
clone_size: .; v_call: TRBV7-3; d_call: TRBD2; j_call: TRBJ2-3; cdr3_nt: TGTGCCAGCAGCTTATCGGGACTAGGAGCAGATACGCAGTATTTT; cdr3_aa: CASSLSGLGADTQYF
clone_size: few; v_call: TRBV11-3; d_call: TRBD1; j_call: TRBJ1-4; cdr3_nt: TGTGCCAGCAGCTTAGACAGCGCCGGGACAGGGGAGGGAAAACTGTTTTTT; cdr3_aa: CASSLDSAGTGEGKLFF
clone_size: .; v_call: TRBV9; d_call: .; j_call: TRBJ1-2; cdr3_nt: TGTGCCAGCAGCGCTGACCGTAACTATGGCTACACCTTC; cdr3_aa: CASSADRNYGYTF
clone_size: .; v_call: TRBV5-6; d_call: TRBD2; j_call: TRBJ2-5; cdr3_nt: TGTGCCAGCAGCTCTACTAGCGGGACAAGAAGCCAAGAGACCCAGTACTTC; cdr3_aa: CASSSTSGTRSQETQYF
clone_size: once; v_call: TRBV10-3; d_call: .; j_call: TRBJ2-5; cdr3_nt: TGTGCCATCAGTGAGTCCAGGAATCCCCAAGAGACCCAGTACTTC; cdr3_aa: CAISESRNPQETQYF
clone_size: .; v_call: TRBV3-1/TRBV3-2; d_call: .; j_call: TRBJ2-7; cdr3_nt: TGTGCCAGCAGCCAAGACCGGGGTTTATCCTACGAGCAGTACTTC; cdr3_aa: CASSQDRGLSYEQYF
clone_size: .; v_call: TRBV7-8; d_call: .; j_call: TRBJ1-2; cdr3_nt: TGTGCCAGCAGCCCGGGGACGGAGTATGGCTACACCTTC; cdr3_aa: CASSPGTEYGYTF
clone_size: .; v_call: TRBV5-1; d_call: TRBD1; j_call: TRBJ1-3; cdr3_nt: TGCGCCAGCAGCCTTACAGGGGGCACTGGAAACACCATATATTTT; cdr3_aa: CASSLTGGTGNTIYF
clone_size: .; v_call: TRBV6-5; d_call: .; j_call: TRBJ2-5; cdr3_nt: TGTGCCAGCAGTTACTCGACGGGGCAAGAGACCCAGTACTTC; cdr3_aa: CASSYSTGQETQYF
clone_size: .; v_call: TRBV18; d_call: .; j_call: TRBJ2-3; cdr3_nt: TGTGCCAGCTCCCGTGGACAGACCCGCACAGATACGCAGTATTTT; cdr3_aa: CASSRGQTRTDTQYF
clone_size: .; v_call: TRBV15; d_call: .; j_call: TRBJ2-5; cdr3_nt: TGTGCCACCAGCACTCCGGACGACCCGGCACGGGAGACCCAGTACTTC; cdr3_aa: CATSTPDDPARETQYF
clone_size: few; v_call: TRBV9; d_call: .; j_call: TRBJ1-2; cdr3_nt: TGTGCCAGCAGCGTAGACGGTAGGGTACCCTATGGCTACACCTTC; cdr3_aa: CASSVDGRVPYGYTF
clone_size: .; v_call: TRBV5-4; d_call: .; j_call: TRBJ1-5; cdr3_nt: TGTGCCAGCAGCTTGTCGGGGAGCAATCAGCCCCAGCATTTT; cdr3_aa: CASSLSGSNQPQHF
clone_size: .; v_call: TRBV6-5; d_call: .; j_call: TRBJ1-5; cdr3_nt: TGTGCCAGCAGTCAGGGGTTAGGGCCCCAGCATTTT; cdr3_aa: CASSQGLGPQHF
clone_size: .; v_call: TRBV2; d_call: .; j_call: TRBJ2-2; cdr3_nt: TGTGCCAGCAGTGCGGAGACACACACCGGGGAGCTGTTTTTT; cdr3_aa: CASSAETHTGELFF
clone_size: .; v_call: TRBV7-2; d_call: .; j_call: TRBJ1-3; cdr3_nt: TGTGCCAGCAGCCCCGGGACCCTCTCTGGAAACACCATATATTTT; cdr3_aa: CASSPGTLSGNTIYF
clone_size: .; v_call: TRBV11-2; d_call: .; j_call: TRBJ2-7; cdr3_nt: TGTGCCAGCAGCTATCTACGTGGGCAGTACTTC; cdr3_aa: CASSYLRGQYF
clone_size: .; v_call: TRBV2; d_call: .; j_call: TRBJ2-1; cdr3_nt: TGTGCCAGCAGTGTATACGGGAGCTCCTACAATGAGCAGTTCTTC; cdr3_aa: CASSVYGSSYNEQFF
clone_size: .; v_call: TRBV10-3; d_call: TRBD1; j_call: TRBJ1-4; cdr3_nt: TGTGCCATCAGCTCGGACAGGGCGGGCGAAAAACTGTTTTTT; cdr3_aa: CAISSDRAGEKLFF
clone_size: .; v_call: TRBV6-5; d_call: .; j_call: TRBJ2-3; cdr3_nt: TGTGCCAGCAGTTCCGCCCACGGGGACGGCACAGATACGCAGTATTTT; cdr3_aa: CASSSAHGDGTDTQYF
clone_size: .; v_call: TRBV2; d_call: TRBD1; j_call: TRBJ1-2; cdr3_nt: TGTGCCAGCACCACCACCCGGGACAGGGTTGGAGGCTACACCTTC; cdr3_aa: CASTTTRDRVGGYTF
clone_size: .; v_call: TRBV27; d_call: TRBD1; j_call: TRBJ1-5; cdr3_nt: TGTGCCAGCAGTTCACTACAGGGGAATCAGCCCCAGCATTTT; cdr3_aa: CASSSLQGNQPQHF
clone_size: .; v_call: TRBV11-3; d_call: .; j_call: TRBJ2-7; cdr3_nt: TGTGCCAGCAGCCTGAACCGGCTGGAGGAGCAGTACTTC; cdr3_aa: CASSLNRLEEQYF
clone_size: .; v_call: TRBV7-3; d_call: TRBD2; j_call: TRBJ2-2; cdr3_nt: TGTGCCAGCAGCTCGGGGGGAACGAACACCGGGGAGCTGTTTTTT; cdr3_aa: CASSSGGTNTGELFF
clone_size: .; v_call: TRBV6-5; d_call: .; j_call: TRBJ1-2; cdr3_nt: TGTGCCAGCAGCCTACAGGGCTACTATGGCTACACCTTC; cdr3_aa: CASSLQGYYGYTF
clone_size: .; v_call: TRBV30; d_call: TRBD2; j_call: TRBJ2-1; cdr3_nt: TGTGCCTGGAGCCCCGGACTAGCGGGGATAGATGAGCAGTTCTTC; cdr3_aa: CAWSPGLAGIDEQFF
clone_size: .; v_call: TRBV6-5; d_call: TRBD1; j_call: TRBJ1-2; cdr3_nt: TGTGCCAGCAGTTACGCTGGACAGGGGGCGGATGGCTACACCTTC; cdr3_aa: CASSYAGQGADGYTF